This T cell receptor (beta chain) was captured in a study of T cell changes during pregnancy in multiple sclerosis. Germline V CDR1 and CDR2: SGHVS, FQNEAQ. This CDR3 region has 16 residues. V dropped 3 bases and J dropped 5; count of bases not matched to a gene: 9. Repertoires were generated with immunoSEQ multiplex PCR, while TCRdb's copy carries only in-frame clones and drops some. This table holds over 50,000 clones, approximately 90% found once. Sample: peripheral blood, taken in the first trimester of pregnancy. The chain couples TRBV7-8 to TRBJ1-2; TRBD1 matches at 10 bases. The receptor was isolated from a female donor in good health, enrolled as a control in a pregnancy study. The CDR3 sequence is CASSFAGTGDVYGYTF. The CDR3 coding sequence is TGTGCCAGCAGCTTTGCCGGGACAGGGGATGTTTATGGCTACACCTTC.